The 25 T cell receptor beta chains below were found in one sample sequenced in a study of T cells in Graves' hyperthyroidism and ophthalmopathy. TCR beta CDR3 regions were amplified from RNA transcripts. First-round RT-PCR of the TCR CDR3 relied on the HTBI primer set. TCRdb ran MiXCR on the multiplex PCR reads and lists one entry per CDR3 protein. The data contain about 380,000 distinct CDR3 sequences, about 18% of them singletons. Sample: blood. Every receptor here comes from a man younger than 35 with Graves' ophthalmopathy.

This clonotype was seen repeatedly, ten times or more. The chain couples TRBV2 to TRBJ2-1; D perhaps matches TRBD2 (6 bases). CDR3 length equals 14 residues. V was cut by 9 bases and J by 6 bases, with 18 bases left in between. Germline loops: CDR1 SNHLY, CDR2 FYNNEI. DNA of the CDR3: TGTGCCAGTGCGCTGGGGGAGGAGAGCAATGAGCAGTTCTTC. Protein: CASALGEESNEQFF.

This clonotype was recorded many times. The chain has TRBV20-1 and TRBJ2-5; TRBD2 is a possible D gene (6 bases). The germline V and J ends were trimmed by 3 bases and 2 bases, with 7 bases remaining between them. In germline, CDR1 is DFQATT, CDR2 SNEGSKA (reference sequence). The CDR3 has 12 residues. The CDR3 DNA follows: TGCAGTGCTAGGGCGGGGCAAGAGACCCAGTACTTC. Its protein product is CSARAGQETQYF.

At least ten counts were recorded for this clonotype. The genes are TRBV20-1 and TRBJ1-1, with D unresolved. The V gene lost 3 bases and the J gene lost 6 bases, with 17 bases spanning the gap. The CDR3 is made up of 14 amino acids. CDR1 and CDR2 from the germline V gene are DFQATT and SNEGSKA (reference sequence). The CDR3: CSASAWARAAEAFF. The CDR3, as DNA: TGCAGTGCTAGCGCCTGGGCCCGGGCGGCTGAAGCTTTCTTT.

This clonotype was recorded many times. The chain has TRBV12-3 or TRBV12-4 and TRBJ1-1, with D unresolved. The CDR3 sequence is 14 residues long. Trimming stripped 4 bases from V and 5 bases from J, with 14 bases between. DNA of the CDR3: TGTGCCAGCAGTTCCTACCCGACGGTGACTGAAGCTTTCTTT. Translating it yields CASSSYPTVTEAFF.

The chain recombines TRBV10-3 with TRBJ1-2; TRBD1 matches 7 bases. V was pared by 6 bases and J by 2 bases, with 3 bases of the junction left unmatched. Germline assignment: CDR1 ENHRY and CDR2 SYGVKD. This CDR3 spans 13 amino acids. The CDR3 here is CAIRGTENYGYTF. DNA of the CDR3: TGTGCCATCAGGGGGACAGAAAACTATGGCTACACCTTC.

The chain couples TRBV3-1 to TRBJ1-5; a possible D gene is TRBD1 (5 bases). This CDR3 is built from 14 residues. Germline CDR1 is LGHDT and CDR2 is YNNKEL (reference sequence). Between the trimmed V and J ends, which lost 1 base and 7 bases, there was a span of 11 bases. The CDR3 region has the DNA TGTGCCAGCAGCCAAGCGGGGGGAAAACAGCCCCAGCATTTT. Translating gives CASSQAGGKQPQHF.

This clonotype was detected a few times. The chain couples TRBV4-1 to TRBJ1-2, with D maybe TRBD1 (6 bases). Germline assignment: CDR1 MGHRA and CDR2 YSYEKL. V was clipped by 3 bases and J by 4 bases, with 18 bases between them. The CDR3 runs 16 residues. The CDR3 nucleotides read TGCGCCAGCAGCCACCCTGGGCCGGACAGAGTCTATGGCTACACCTTC. Translated: CASSHPGPDRVYGYTF.

The chain joins TRBV11-2 to TRBJ1-1; D is unresolved. Germline CDR1 reads SGHAT; CDR2 reads FQNNGV. Trimming pared 1 base from V and 3 bases from J, leaving 15 bases between. This CDR3 comprises 16 residues. For the CDR3, the DNA is TGTGCCAGCAGCTTAGGGGATGGTCCTCAAGACACTGAAGCTTTCTTT. Protein: CASSLGDGPQDTEAFF. The full variable domain, with the rest looked up from reference TRBV11-2 and TRBJ1-1, is EAGVAQSPRYKIIEKRQSVAFWCNPISGHATLYWYQQILGQGPKLLIQFQNNGVVDDSQLPKDRFSAERLKGVDSTLKIQPAKLEDSAVYLCASSLGDGPQDTEAFFGQGTRLTVV.

This chain connects TRBV28 to TRBJ1-1; no firm D call. The V and J ends lost 2 bases and 4 bases respectively, with 11 bases between them. There are 14 residues in the CDR3. Germline assignment: CDR1 MDHEN and CDR2 SYDVKM. In DNA form, the CDR3 reads TGTGCCAGCAGTTTAAGACCACTGAGCACTGAAGCTTTCTTT. Protein sequence: CASSLRPLSTEAFF.

This clonotype turned up a few times. The chain has TRBV10-3 and TRBJ1-1; D not certain. Germline CDR1 ENHRY, CDR2 SYGVKD. This CDR3 contains 12 residues. Trimming left V 7 bases short and J 1 base short, with 7 bases between. The CDR3 nucleotides are TGTGCCATCAATTCGGGGAACACTGAAGCTTTCTTT. This sequence encodes CAINSGNTEAFF.

This clonotype was counted ten times or more. The chain joins TRBV29-1 to TRBJ2-3, with 10 bases aligning to TRBD2. Germline trimming cut 5 bases from V and 1 base from J; bases unmatched to any gene: 0. The CDR3 length is 13 residues. Germline V CDR1 and CDR2: SQVTM, ANQGSEA. As DNA, the CDR3 is TGCAGCGTTACTAGCGGGGGCACAGATACGCAGTATTTT. Translated, it gives CSVTSGGTDTQYF.

This clonotype was counted many times. V usage is TRBV28 and J usage is TRBJ2-7, with D possibly TRBD1 on 6 matching bases. V lost 3 bases and J 3 bases, leaving 24 bases between the germline ends. This CDR3 has 18 amino acids. Germline CDR1 reads MDHEN; CDR2 reads SYDVKM. The CDR3 nucleotides are TGTGCCAGCAGTTTTCCGTCTTCCTCGACAGGAATTTTCTACGAGCAGTACTTC. Its protein is CASSFPSSSTGIFYEQYF.

This clonotype was recorded a few times. The chain is built from TRBV7-9 and TRBJ1-4, with a weak D call TRBD1 (5 bases). Deletions cut 5 bases from V and 7 bases from J, with 23 bases between. This CDR3 comprises 17 residues. In germline, CDR1 is SEHNR, CDR2 FQNEAQ (reference sequence). CDR3 nucleotides: TGTGCCAGCAGCCGGGGGAAATCGACGCCGATGATTGAAAAACTGTTTTTT. Its translation: CASSRGKSTPMIEKLFF.

This clonotype was observed many times. The chain has TRBV6-2 or TRBV6-3 and TRBJ1-5; D is uncertain. Germline-derived CDR1 and CDR2 are MNHEY and SVGEGT. V was trimmed by 1 base and J by 0 bases, leaving 1 base between them. The CDR3 has 13 residues. For the CDR3, the DNA is TGTGCCAGCAGTTACTTTAGCAATCAGCCCCAGCATTTT. As protein: CASSYFSNQPQHF.

This clonotype was picked up a small number of times. The rearrangement joins TRBV6-1 to TRBJ1-2; 9 bases are shared with TRBD1. Trimming cost V 0 bases and J 4 bases; bases outside gene matches: 6. Germline-derived CDR1 and CDR2 are MNHNS and SASEGT. The CDR3 is 16 amino acids. The CDR3 spells CASSEAPGTGSYGYTF. The DNA for the CDR3 is TGTGCCAGCAGTGAAGCGCCTGGGACAGGGAGCTATGGCTACACCTTC.

This clonotype was observed at least ten times. The rearrangement uses TRBV6-2 or TRBV6-3 and TRBJ1-5, with TRBD1 as a possible D gene (5 bases). Germline V lookup: CDR1 MNHEY, CDR2 SVGEGT. CDR3 size: 17 residues. V dropped 4 bases and J dropped 1 base, with 17 bases sitting between them. The CDR3: CASSSYSGTESNQPQHF. CDR3 DNA: TGTGCCAGCAGTTCCTACTCCGGGACGGAGAGCAATCAGCCCCAGCATTTT.

At least ten counts were recorded for this clonotype. The chain has TRBV6-2 or TRBV6-3 and TRBJ1-5, with TRBD1 as a possible D gene (5 bases). Germline assignment: CDR1 MNHEY and CDR2 SVGEGT. The CDR3 has 14 amino acids. V lost 7 bases to trimming and J lost 5 bases, with 15 bases between them. CDR3 region: CASKETAGDQPQHF. CDR3 nucleotides: TGTGCCAGCAAGGAGACAGCGGGCGATCAGCCCCAGCATTTT.

This clonotype was observed many times. This chain connects TRBV28 to TRBJ2-7; D gene ambiguous. The CDR3 covers 12 residues. Germline lookup yields CDR1 MDHEN and CDR2 SYDVKM. Trimming cost V 10 bases and J 2 bases, with 12 bases left between them. This CDR3 is CATQGKPYEQYF. In DNA form, the CDR3 reads TGTGCCACACAAGGGAAACCCTACGAGCAGTACTTC.

In its sample, this clonotype was seen a few times. Since a much larger clone is just one base distant, this may be a read error. V is TRBV18 and J is TRBJ2-7, with D maybe TRBD2 (7 bases). Germline V gives CDR1 KGHSH, CDR2 LQKENI. The CDR3 has 13 residues. The CDR3 nucleotides read TGTTCCAGCTCACCAGGGGAGGGACGCGAGCAGTACTTC. Amino acids: CSSSPGEGREQYF.

This clonotype came up many times. This sequence joins TRBV7-3 and TRBJ2-1; 9 bases fit TRBD2. Germline trimming cut 5 bases from V and 7 bases from J; bases unmatched to any gene: 9. The CDR3 consists of 15 residues. Germline loops: CDR1 SGHTA, CDR2 FQGTGA. CDR3 in DNA: TGTGCCAGCAGCCGCCAGGCGGGGGGGCCGAATGAGCAGTTCTTC. It codes for CASSRQAGGPNEQFF.

This clonotype has a count of ten or more. A junction boundary mismatches the germline segment, possibly from a read error. V and J are TRBV20-1 and TRBJ2-3; D ambiguous. The CDR3 has 15 amino acids. Per germline, CDR1 DFQATT and CDR2 SNEGSKA (reference sequence). The CDR3 coding sequence is TGCAGTGCTAGTTTCGGCAGAGATAACACAGATGCGCAGTATTTT. Amino acids: CSASFGRDNTDAQYF.

Ten or more counts support this clonotype. The V call is TRBV20-1, the J call TRBJ2-1, with D perhaps assigned TRBD1 or TRBD2 (5 bases each). With 2 bases removed from V and 5 bases from J, the gap between germline ends came to 16 bases. Per germline, CDR1 DFQATT and CDR2 SNEGSKA (reference sequence). The CDR3 is 15 residues long. CDR3 coding DNA: TGCAGTGCTAGAATTCCGGGACCCCAGGACAATGAGCAGTTCTTC. It yields the protein CSARIPGPQDNEQFF.

This clonotype was seen repeatedly, ten times or more. This chain joins TRBV13 and TRBJ2-5; D is uncertain. The CDR3 has 13 amino acids. V lost 3 bases, J lost 1 base, and 6 bases lay in between. Germline loops: CDR1 PRHDT, CDR2 FYEKMQ (reference sequence). The CDR3 here is CASSFVGQETQYF. CDR3 bases: TGTGCCAGCAGCTTCGTCGGCCAAGAGACCCAGTACTTC.

There are many counts of this clonotype. V gene TRBV5-5 combines with J gene TRBJ1-5; TRBD1 matches at 8 bases. Looked up from germline, CDR1 is SGHKS and CDR2 is YYEKEE (reference sequence). With 4 bases clipped from V and 0 bases from J, the junction kept 9 bases outside the gene matches. The CDR3 totals 17 residues. CDR3 loop: CASSGGRGQDSNQPQHF. In DNA, the CDR3 is TGTGCCAGCAGCGGGGGGAGGGGACAGGATAGCAATCAGCCCCAGCATTTT.

This chain's CDR3 is CASSPPGDTVSYEQYF. As DNA, the CDR3 is TGTGCCAGCAGCCCCCCGGGGGACACCGTCTCCTACGAGCAGTACTTC. This chain joins TRBV12-3 or TRBV12-4 and TRBJ2-7, with D perhaps TRBD1 or TRBD2 (6 bases each). Trimming took off 6 bases at V and 0 bases at J, with 18 bases between the two ends. The CDR3 runs to 16 residues.